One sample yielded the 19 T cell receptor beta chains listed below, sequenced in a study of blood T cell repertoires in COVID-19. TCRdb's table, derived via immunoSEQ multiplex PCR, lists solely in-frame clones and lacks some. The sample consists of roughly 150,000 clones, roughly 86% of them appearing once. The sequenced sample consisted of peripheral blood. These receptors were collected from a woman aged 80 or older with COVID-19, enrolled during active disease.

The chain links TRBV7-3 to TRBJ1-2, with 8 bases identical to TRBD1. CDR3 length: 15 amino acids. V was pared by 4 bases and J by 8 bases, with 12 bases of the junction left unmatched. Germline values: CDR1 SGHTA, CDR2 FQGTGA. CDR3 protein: CASSSYSGGRGGYTF. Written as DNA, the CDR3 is TGTGCCAGCAGCTCATACTCAGGGGGCCGGGGAGGCTACACCTTC.

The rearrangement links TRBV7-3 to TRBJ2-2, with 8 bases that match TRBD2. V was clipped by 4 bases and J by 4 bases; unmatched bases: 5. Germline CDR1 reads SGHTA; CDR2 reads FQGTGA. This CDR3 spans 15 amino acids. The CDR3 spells CASSSAGGSTGELFF. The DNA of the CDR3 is TGTGCCAGCAGCTCCGCGGGAGGAAGCACCGGGGAGCTGTTTTTT. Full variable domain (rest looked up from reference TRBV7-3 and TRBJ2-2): GAGVSQTPSNKVTEKGKYVELRCDPISGHTALYWYRQSLGQGPEFLIYFQGTGAADDSGLPNDRFFAVRPEGSVSTLKIQRTERGDSAVYLCASSSAGGSTGELFFGEGSRLTVL.

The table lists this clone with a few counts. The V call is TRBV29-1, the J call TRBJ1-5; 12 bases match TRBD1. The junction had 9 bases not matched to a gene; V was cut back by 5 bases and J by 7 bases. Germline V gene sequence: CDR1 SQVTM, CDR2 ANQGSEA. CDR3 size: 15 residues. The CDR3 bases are TGCAGCGTTATCGCCGGGACAGGGGGCGAGCAGCCCCAGCATTTT. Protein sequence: CSVIAGTGGEQPQHF.

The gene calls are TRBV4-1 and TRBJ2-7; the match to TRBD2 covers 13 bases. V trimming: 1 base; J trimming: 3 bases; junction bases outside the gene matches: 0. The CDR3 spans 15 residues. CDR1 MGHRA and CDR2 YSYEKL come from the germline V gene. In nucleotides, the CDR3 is TGCGCCAGCAGCCAAGGACTAGCGGGGGGCTACGAGCAGTACTTC. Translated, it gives CASSQGLAGGYEQYF.

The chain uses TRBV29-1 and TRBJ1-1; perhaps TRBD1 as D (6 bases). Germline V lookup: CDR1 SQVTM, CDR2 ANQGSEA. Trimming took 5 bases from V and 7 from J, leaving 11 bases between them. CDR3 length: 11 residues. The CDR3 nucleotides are TGCAGCGTTCCGGACAGACGTGAAGCTTTCTTT. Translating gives CSVPDRREAFF.

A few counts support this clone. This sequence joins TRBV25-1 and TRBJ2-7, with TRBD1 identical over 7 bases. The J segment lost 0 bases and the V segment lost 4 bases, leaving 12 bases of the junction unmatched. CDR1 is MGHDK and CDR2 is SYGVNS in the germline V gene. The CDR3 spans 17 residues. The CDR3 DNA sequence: TGTGCCAGCAGTGGGAGAGCCGGGACAGTGGTCTCCTACGAGCAGTACTTC. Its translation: CASSGRAGTVVSYEQYF.

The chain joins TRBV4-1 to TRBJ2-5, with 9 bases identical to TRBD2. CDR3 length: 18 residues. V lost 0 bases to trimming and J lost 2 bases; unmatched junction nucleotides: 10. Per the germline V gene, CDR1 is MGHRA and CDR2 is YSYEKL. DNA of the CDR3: TGCGCCAGCAGCCAAGATCGCGAGGCTAGCGGGGTACAAGAGACCCAGTACTTC. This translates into CASSQDREASGVQETQYF.

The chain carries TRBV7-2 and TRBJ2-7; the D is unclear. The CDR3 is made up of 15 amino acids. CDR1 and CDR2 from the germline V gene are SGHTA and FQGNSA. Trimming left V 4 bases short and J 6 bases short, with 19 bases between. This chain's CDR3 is CASSSQATSLGEQYF. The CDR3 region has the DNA TGTGCCAGCAGCTCCCAAGCGACCAGTCTTGGCGAGCAGTACTTC.

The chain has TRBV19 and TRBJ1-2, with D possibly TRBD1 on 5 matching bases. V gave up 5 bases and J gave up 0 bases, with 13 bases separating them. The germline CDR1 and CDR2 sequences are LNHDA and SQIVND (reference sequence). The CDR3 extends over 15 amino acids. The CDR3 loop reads CASSRSRAANYGYTF. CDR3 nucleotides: TGTGCCAGTAGTCGAAGCAGGGCCGCTAACTATGGCTACACCTTC.

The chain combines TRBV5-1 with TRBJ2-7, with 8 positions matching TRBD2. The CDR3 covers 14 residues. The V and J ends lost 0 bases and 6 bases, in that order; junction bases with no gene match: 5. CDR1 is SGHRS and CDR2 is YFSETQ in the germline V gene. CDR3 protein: CASSLDRGGGEQYF. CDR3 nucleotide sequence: TGCGCCAGCAGCTTGGATCGGGGGGGCGGCGAGCAGTACTTC. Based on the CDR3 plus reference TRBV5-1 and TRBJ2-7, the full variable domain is KAGVTQTPRYLIKTRGQQVTLSCSPISGHRSVSWYQQTPGQGLQFLFEYFSETQRNKGNFPGRFSGRQFSNSRSEMNVSTLELGDSALYLCASSLDRGGGEQYFGPGTRLTVT.

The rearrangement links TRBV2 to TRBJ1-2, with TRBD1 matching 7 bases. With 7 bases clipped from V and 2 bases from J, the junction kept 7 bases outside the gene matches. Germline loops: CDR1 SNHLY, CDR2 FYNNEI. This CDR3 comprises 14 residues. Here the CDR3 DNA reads TGTGCCAGCACCGTTAACAGGGGAAACTATGGCTACACCTTC. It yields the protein CASTVNRGNYGYTF. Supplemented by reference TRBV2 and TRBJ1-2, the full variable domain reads EPEVTQTPSHQVTQMGQEVILRCVPISNHLYFYWYRQILGQKVEFLVSFYNNEISEKSEIFDDQFSVERPDGSNFTLKIRSTKLEDSAMYFCASTVNRGNYGYTFGSGTRLTVV.

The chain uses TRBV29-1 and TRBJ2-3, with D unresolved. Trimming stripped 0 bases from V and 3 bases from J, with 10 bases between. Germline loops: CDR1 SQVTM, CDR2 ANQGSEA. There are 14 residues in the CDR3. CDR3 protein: CSVEDLIQTDTQYF. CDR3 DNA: TGCAGCGTTGAAGATCTAATTCAAACAGATACGCAGTATTTT.

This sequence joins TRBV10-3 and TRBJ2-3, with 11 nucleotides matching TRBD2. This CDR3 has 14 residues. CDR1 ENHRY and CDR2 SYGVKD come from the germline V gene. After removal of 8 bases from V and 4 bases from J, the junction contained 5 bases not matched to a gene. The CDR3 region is CAIGGSGRADTQYF. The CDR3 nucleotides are TGTGCCATCGGAGGTAGCGGGAGGGCAGATACGCAGTATTTT.

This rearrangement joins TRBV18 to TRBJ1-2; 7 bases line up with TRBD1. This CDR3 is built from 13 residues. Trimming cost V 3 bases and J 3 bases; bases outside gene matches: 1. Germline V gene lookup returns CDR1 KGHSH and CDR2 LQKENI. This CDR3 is CASSPQGDYGYTF. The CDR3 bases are TGTGCCAGCTCACCTCAGGGGGACTATGGCTACACCTTC.

This CDR3 is CASSSQGQGSGYTF. CDR3 sequence (DNA): TGCGCCAGCAGCTCCCAGGGACAGGGGTCTGGCTACACCTTC. This sequence joins TRBV5-1 and TRBJ1-2, with TRBD1 matching over 10 bases. The J segment lost 7 bases and the V segment lost 3 bases, leaving 6 bases of the junction unmatched. The CDR3 length is 14 residues. Germline CDR1 and CDR2: SGHRS and YFSETQ.

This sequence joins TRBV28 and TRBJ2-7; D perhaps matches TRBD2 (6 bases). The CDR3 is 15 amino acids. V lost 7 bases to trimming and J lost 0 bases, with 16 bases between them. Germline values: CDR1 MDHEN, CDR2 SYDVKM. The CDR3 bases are TGTGCCAGCATCCCCGGGAGCAGGAGCTCCTACGAGCAGTACTTC. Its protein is CASIPGSRSSYEQYF.

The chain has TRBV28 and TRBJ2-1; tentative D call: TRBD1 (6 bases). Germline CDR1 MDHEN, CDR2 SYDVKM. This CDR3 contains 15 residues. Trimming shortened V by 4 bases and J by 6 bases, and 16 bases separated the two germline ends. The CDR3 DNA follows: TGTGCCAGCAGTTCCCCATTCCAGGGGTTCAATGAGCAGTTCTTC. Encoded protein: CASSSPFQGFNEQFF.

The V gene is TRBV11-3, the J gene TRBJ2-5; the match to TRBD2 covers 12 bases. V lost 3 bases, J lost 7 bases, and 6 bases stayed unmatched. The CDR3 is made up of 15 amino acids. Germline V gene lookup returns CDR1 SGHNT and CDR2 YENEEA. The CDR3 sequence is CASSLTSGSGGTQYF. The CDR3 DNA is TGTGCCAGCAGCTTGACTAGCGGGAGTGGGGGGACCCAGTACTTC.

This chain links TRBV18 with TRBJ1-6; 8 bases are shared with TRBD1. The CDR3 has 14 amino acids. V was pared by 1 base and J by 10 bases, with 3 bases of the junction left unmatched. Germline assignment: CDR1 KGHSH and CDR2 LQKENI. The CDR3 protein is CASSPLTGDSPLHF. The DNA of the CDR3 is TGTGCCAGCTCACCACTGACAGGGGACTCACCCCTCCACTTT.